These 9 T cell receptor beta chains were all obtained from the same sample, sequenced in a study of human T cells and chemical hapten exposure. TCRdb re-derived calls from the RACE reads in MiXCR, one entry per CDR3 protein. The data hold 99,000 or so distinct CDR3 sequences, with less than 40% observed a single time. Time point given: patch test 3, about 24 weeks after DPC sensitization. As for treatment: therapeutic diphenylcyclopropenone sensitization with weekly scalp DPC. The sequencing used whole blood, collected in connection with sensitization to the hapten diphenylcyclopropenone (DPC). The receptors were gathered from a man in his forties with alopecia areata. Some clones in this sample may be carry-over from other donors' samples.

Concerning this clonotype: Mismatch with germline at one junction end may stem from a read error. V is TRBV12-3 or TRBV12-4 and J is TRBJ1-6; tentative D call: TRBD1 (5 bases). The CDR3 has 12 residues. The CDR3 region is CASSSAGFRIRF. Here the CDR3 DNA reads TGTGCCAGCAGTTCGGCAGGGTTCCGGATTCGCTTT.

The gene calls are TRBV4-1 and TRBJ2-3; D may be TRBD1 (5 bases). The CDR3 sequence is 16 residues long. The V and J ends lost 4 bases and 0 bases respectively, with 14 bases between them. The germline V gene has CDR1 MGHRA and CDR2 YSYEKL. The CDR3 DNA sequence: TGCGCCAGCAGCCGAGAGTCAGCAGGGAGCACAGATACGCAGTATTTT. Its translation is CASSRESAGSTDTQYF.

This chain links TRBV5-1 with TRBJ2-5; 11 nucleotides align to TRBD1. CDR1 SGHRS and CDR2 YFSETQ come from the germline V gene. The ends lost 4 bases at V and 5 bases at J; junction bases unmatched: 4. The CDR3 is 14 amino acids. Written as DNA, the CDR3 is TGCGCCAGCAGCCCGGACAGGGGGCTGGAGACCCAGTACTTC. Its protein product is CASSPDRGLETQYF.

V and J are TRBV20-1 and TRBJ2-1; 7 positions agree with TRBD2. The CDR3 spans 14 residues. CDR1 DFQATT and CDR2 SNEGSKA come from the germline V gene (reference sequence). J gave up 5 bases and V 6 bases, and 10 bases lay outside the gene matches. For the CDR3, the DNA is TGCAGTGCGGGCGGGAGCTCGTCGAACAATGAGCAGTTCTTC. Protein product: CSAGGSSSNNEQFF.

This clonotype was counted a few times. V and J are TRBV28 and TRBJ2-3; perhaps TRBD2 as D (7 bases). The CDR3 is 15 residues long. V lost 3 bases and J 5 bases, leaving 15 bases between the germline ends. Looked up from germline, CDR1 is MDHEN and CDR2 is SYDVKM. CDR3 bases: TGTGCCAGCAGTTTGGGGGCGGGAGAGGTAGATACGCAGTATTTT. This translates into CASSLGAGEVDTQYF.

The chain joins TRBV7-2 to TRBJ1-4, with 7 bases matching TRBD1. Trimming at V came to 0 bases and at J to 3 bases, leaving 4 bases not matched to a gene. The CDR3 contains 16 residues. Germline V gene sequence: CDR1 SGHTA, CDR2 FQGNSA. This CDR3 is CASSLARGPANEKLFF. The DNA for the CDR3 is TGTGCCAGCAGCTTAGCTAGGGGGCCTGCTAATGAAAAACTGTTTTTT.

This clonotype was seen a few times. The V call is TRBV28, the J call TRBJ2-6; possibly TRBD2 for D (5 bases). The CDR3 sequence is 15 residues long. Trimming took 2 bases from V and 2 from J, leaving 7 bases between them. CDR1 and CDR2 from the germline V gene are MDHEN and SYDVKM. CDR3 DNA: TGTGCCAGCAGTTTACTAGCAACTGGGGCCAACGTCCTGACTTTC. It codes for CASSLLATGANVLTF.

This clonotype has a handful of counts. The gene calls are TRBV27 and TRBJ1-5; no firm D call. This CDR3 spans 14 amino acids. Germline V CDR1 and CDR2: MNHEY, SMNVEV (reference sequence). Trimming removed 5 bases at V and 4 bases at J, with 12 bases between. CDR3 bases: TGTGCCAGCAGTGAGGACCGGCGTAATCAGCCCCAGCATTTT. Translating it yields CASSEDRRNQPQHF.

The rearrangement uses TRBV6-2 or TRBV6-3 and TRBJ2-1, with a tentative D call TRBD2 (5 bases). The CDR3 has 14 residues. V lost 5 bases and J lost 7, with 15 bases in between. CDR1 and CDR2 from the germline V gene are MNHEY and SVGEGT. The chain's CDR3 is CASSEIHGGNEQFF. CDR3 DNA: TGTGCCAGCAGTGAAATCCATGGCGGGAATGAGCAGTTCTTC.